By its share, the clone carrying this T cell receptor (beta chain) is medium-sized. Its antigen is as yet unknown. TCRdb's copy holds only in-frame clones and misses some; the assay was immunoSEQ multiplex PCR. The sample includes around 1,700 clones, less than 40% of them seen just once. This sample was included in a study of T cells in localized non-small cell lung cancer. Study-wide points: For the top 100 tumor clones, a median roughly 55 also appeared in adjacent lung. Because sequencing included only one region (of the tumor), heterogeneity remains possible. Exceeding tumor, uninvolved adjacent lung had the highest T cell clonality.

The sample here was normal lung tissue next to the tumor, taken before any cancer treatment. This TCR was sampled from a female donor over 55 with stage II squamous cell lung carcinoma.

For the CDR3, the DNA is TGTGCCAGCAGTTGGACAGGGGGCCCCATGAACACTGAAGCTTTCTTT. Translation: CASSWTGGPMNTEAFF. The V gene is TRBV6-8, the J gene TRBJ1-1; 11 bases line up with TRBD1. The CDR3 contains 16 residues. Trimming took 4 bases from V and 0 from J; bases not matched to a gene: 4. Looked up from germline, CDR1 is MNHGY and CDR2 is SAAAGT.